This T cell receptor (beta chain) was found in a study of graft-versus-host responses after intestinal transplantation. Across the whole study: Among the recipients, all got anti-thymocyte globulin induction and then tacrolimus and steroids for 2 to 3 years.

The CDR3 length is 15 residues. The ends lost 1 base at V and 0 bases at J; junction bases unmatched: 2. Per germline, CDR1 MNHNS and CDR2 SASEGT. Comments on this clone: Its specificity is not known.

The table came from immunoSEQ multiplex PCR; TCRdb's copy has only in-frame clones and leaves some out. The sample carries about 10,000 clones, 92% recorded once. Findings and caveats of the study: The highest levels of circulating GvH clones went along with early declines in HvG clones after transplant.

The sequences come from PBMCs, collected around 44 days after intestinal transplantation. This clonotype originated in a human patient who received an intestinal transplant, so some T cells may come from the graft donor. The chain joins TRBV6-1 to TRBJ2-7; TRBD2 agrees at 8 bases. In nucleotides, the CDR3 is TGTGCCAGCAGTGAAGTCAGCGGGAGCTCCTACGAGCAGTACTTC. Translation: CASSEVSGSSYEQYF.